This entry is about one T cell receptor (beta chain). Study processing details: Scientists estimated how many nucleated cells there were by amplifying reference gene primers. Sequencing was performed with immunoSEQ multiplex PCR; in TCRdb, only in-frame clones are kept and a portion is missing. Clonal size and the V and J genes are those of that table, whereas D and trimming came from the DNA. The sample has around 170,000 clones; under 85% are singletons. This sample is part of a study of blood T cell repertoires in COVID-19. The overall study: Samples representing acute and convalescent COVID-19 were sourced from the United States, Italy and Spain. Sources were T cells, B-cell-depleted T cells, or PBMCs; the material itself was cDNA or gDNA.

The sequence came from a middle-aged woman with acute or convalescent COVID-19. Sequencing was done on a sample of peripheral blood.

The CDR3 DNA sequence: TGTGCCACCAGTGATTTCGCTAGCGACAATGAGCAGTTCTTC. Its translation is CATSDFASDNEQFF. The gene calls are TRBV24-1 and TRBJ2-1; tentatively, D is TRBD2 (6 bases). Per the germline V gene, CDR1 is KGHDR and CDR2 is SFDVKD. This CDR3 comprises 14 residues. V dropped 1 base and J dropped 5 bases, with 8 bases sitting between them.